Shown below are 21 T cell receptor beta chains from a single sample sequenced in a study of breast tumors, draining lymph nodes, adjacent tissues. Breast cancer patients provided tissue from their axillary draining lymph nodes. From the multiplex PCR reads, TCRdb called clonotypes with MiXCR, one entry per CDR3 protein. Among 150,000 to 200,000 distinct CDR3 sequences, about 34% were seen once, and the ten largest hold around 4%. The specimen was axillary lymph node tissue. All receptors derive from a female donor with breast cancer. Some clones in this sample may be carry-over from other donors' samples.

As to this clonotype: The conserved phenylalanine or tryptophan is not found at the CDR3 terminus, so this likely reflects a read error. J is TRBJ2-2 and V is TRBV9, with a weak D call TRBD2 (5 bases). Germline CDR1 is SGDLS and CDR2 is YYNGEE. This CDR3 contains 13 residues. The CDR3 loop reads CASSALNTGELFY. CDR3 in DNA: TGTGCCAGCAGCGCCCTTAACACCGGGGAACTGTTTTAT.

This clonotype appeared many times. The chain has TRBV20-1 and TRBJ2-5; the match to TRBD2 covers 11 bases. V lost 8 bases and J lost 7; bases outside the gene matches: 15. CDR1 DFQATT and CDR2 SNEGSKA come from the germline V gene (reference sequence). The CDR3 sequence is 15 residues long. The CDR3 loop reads CSTSQASGGQGTQYF. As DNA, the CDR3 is TGCAGTACCTCCCAGGCTAGCGGGGGGCAGGGGACCCAGTACTTC.

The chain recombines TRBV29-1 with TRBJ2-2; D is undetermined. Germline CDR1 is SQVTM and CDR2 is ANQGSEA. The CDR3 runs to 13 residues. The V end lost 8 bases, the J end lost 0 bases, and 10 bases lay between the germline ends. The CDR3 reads CSIEGSNTGELFF. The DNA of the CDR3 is TGCAGCATCGAAGGGTCGAACACCGGGGAGCTGTTTTTT.

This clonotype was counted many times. The DNA for the CDR3 is TGTGCCAGTAGTATCCCTTGGCGGACTCGTGACTACGAGCAGTACTTC. Its translation: CASSIPWRTRDYEQYF. The chain is built from TRBV19 and TRBJ2-7; D is possibly TRBD2 (5 bases). Trimming removed 3 bases at V and 3 bases at J, with 18 bases between. The CDR3 extends over 16 amino acids. Germline-derived CDR1 and CDR2 are LNHDA and SQIVND (reference sequence).

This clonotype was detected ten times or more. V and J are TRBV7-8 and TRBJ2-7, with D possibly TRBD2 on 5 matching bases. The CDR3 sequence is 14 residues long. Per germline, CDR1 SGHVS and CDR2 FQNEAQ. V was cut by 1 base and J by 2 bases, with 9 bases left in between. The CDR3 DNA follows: TGTGCCAGCAGCTTAGATTACGGGACCTACGAGCAGTACTTC. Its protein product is CASSLDYGTYEQYF. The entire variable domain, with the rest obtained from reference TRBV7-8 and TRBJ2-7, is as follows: GAGVSQSPRYKVAKRGQDVALRCDPISGHVSLFWYQQALGQGPEFLTYFQNEAQLDKSGLPSDRFFAERPEGSVSTLKIQRTQQEDSAVYLCASSLDYGTYEQYFGPGTRLTVT.

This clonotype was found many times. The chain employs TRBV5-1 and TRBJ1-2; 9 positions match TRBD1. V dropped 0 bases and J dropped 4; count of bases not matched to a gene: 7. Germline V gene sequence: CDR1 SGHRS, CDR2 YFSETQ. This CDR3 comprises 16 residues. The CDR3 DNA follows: TGCGCCAGCAGCTTGGGCGGACAGGGGATCGCCTATGGCTACACCTTC. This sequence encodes CASSLGGQGIAYGYTF.

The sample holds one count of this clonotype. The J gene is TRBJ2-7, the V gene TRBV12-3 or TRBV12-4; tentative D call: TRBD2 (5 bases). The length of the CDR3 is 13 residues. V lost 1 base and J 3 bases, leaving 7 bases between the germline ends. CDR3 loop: CASSLGTLYEQYF. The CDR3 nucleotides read TGTGCCAGCAGTTTAGGGACTCTCTACGAGCAGTACTTC.

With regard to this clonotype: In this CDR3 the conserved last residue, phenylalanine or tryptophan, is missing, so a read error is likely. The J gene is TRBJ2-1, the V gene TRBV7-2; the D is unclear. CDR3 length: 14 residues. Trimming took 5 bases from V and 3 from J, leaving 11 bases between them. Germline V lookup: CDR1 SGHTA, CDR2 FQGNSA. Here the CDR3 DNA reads TGTGCCAGCAGCCAAGACCCCAACTACAATGAGCAGTTCCTC. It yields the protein CASSQDPNYNEQFL.

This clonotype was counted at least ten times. DNA of the CDR3: TGTGCCATCAGTGCCACCGGGACAGGGCCGGACGAGCAGTACTTC. Protein sequence: CAISATGTGPDEQYF. The gene calls are TRBV10-3 and TRBJ2-7, with 9 nucleotides matching TRBD1. This CDR3 spans 15 amino acids. The V gene end was trimmed by 4 bases and the J gene end by 5 bases; junction bases not matched to a gene: 9. Germline assignment: CDR1 ENHRY and CDR2 SYGVKD.

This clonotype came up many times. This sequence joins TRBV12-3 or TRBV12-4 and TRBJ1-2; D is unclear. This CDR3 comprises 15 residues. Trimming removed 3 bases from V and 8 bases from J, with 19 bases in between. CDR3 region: CASSLVTPRPRGYTF. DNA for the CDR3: TGTGCCAGCAGTTTGGTGACACCGCGGCCCCGAGGCTACACCTTC.

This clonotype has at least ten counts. CDR3 DNA: TGTGCCAGCAGGGGGGGACTAGCGGGGTCCCGCTCCTACAATGAGCAGTTCTTC. Translated: CASRGGLAGSRSYNEQFF. The chain joins TRBV2 to TRBJ2-1; 13 bases are a match to TRBD2. The CDR3 length is 18 residues. Losses at the gene ends were 6 bases for V and 0 bases for J; bases not matched to a gene: 8. Germline CDR1 SNHLY, CDR2 FYNNEI.

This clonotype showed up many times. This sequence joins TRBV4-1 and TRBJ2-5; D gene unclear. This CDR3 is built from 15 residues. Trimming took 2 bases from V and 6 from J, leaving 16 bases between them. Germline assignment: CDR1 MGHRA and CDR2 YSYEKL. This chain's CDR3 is CASSQIEALGKTQYF. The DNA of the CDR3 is TGCGCCAGCAGCCAAATTGAAGCCTTGGGGAAGACCCAGTACTTC.

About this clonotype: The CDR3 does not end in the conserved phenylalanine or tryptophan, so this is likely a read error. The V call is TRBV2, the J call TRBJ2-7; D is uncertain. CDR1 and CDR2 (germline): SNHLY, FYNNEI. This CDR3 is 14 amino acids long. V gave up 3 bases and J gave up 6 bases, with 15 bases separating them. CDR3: CASSEDPFRAEQYL. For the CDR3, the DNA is TGTGCCAGCAGTGAGGACCCTTTTCGAGCCGAGCAGTACCTC.

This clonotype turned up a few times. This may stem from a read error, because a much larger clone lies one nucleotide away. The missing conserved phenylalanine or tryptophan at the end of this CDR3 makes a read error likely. The CDR3 nucleotides are TGTGCCAGTAGCTCGTGGGAAGGGGATCTTCACGAGACCCAGTACTCC. This codes for CASSSWEGDLHETQYS. The chain links TRBV19 to TRBJ2-5, with D possibly matching TRBD1 (5 bases). This CDR3 is 16 amino acids long. In germline, CDR1 is LNHDA, CDR2 SQIVND (reference sequence). V gave up 6 bases and J gave up 5 bases, with 22 bases separating them.

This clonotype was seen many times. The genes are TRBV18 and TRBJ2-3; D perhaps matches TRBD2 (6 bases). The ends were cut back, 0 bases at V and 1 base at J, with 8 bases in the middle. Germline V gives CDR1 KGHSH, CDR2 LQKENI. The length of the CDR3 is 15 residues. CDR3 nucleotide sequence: TGTGCCAGCTCACCACCGCGGGGCCGCACAGATACGCAGTATTTT. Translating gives CASSPPRGRTDTQYF.

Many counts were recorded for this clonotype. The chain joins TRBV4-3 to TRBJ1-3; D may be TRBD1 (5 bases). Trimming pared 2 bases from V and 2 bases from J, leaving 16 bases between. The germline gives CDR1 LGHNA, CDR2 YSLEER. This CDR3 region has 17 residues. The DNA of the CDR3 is TGCGCCAGCAGCCAATTGAGGGCAGGGCTCGCTGGAAACACCATATATTTT. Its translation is CASSQLRAGLAGNTIYF.

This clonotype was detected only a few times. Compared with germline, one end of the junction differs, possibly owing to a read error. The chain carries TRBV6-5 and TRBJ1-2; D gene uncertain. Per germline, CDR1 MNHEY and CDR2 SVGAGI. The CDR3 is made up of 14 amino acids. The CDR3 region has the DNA TGTGCCAGCAGTCACTCGAATGTGGAGTATGGCTACACCTTC. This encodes CASSHSNVEYGYTF.

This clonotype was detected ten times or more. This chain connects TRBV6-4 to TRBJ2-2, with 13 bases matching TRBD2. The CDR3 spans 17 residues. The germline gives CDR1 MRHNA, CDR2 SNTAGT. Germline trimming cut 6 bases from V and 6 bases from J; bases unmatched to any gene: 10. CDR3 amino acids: CASRTSGRKFRPGELFF. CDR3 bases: TGTGCCAGCAGGACTAGCGGGAGGAAGTTTAGGCCCGGGGAGCTGTTTTTT.

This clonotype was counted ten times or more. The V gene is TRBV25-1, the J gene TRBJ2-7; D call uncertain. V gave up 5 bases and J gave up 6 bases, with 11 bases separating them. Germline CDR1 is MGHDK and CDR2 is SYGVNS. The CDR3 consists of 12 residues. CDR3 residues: CASSRILSEQYF. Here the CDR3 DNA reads TGTGCCAGCAGTCGGATTTTAAGCGAGCAGTACTTC.

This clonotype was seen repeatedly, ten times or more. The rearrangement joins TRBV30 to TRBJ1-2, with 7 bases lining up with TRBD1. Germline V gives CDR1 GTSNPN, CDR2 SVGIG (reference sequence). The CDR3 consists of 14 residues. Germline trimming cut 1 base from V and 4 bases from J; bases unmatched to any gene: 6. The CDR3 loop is CAWSELGTAYGYTF. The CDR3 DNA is TGTGCCTGGAGTGAGCTTGGGACAGCCTATGGCTACACCTTC.

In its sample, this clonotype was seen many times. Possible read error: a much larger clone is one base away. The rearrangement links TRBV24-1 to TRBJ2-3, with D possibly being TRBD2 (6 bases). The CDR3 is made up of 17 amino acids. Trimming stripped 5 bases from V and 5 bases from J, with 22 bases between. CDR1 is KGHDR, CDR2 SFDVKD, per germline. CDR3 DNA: TGTGCCACCAGTGGTTTATCAAGCGGAACCGGGGGAGATACGCAGTATTTT. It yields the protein CATSGLSSGTGGDTQYF.